The entry below gives a single T cell receptor beta chain sequence along with its context. Antigen specificity is unknown. The ends were cut back, 4 bases at V and 6 bases at J, with 13 bases in the middle. The CDR3 contains 13 residues. The germline V gene has CDR1 SNHLY and CDR2 FYNNEI. The data originate from a study of cytotoxic CD8 clonotypes in ibrutinib-treated CLL. As for the study in general: Complete response was seen in 2 patients and partial in some 25; about twelve progressed and roughly 14 stayed remitted after a median around 68 months. Productive templates averaged roughly 270,000 per sample, and productive rearrangements 90,000 to 100,000. General study points: Treatment left the uncommon public clonotypes either contracted or stable in frequency.

Here immunoSEQ multiplex PCR was the method, and the copy in TCRdb shows in-frame clones only, minus some. The sample contains approximately 300,000 clones, 80% of which appear only once. V usage is TRBV2 and J usage is TRBJ2-7; D is possibly TRBD2 (5 bases). The TCR was taken from a human donor with chronic lymphocytic leukemia. Sequenced material: PBMCs, taken before ibrutinib treatment. The DNA of the CDR3 is TGTGCCAGCAGTGTGAGCGGAGTACGCGAGCAGTACTTC. This translates into CASSVSGVREQYF.